Sequencing of this T cell receptor (beta chain) was carried out in a study of blood T cell repertoires in COVID-19. About the research overall: Sites in the United States, Italy and Spain provided acute and convalescent COVID-19 samples. T cells, B-cell-depleted T cells, or PBMCs supplied cDNA or gDNA.

Germline-derived CDR1 and CDR2 are SNHLY and FYNNEI. CDR3 length equals 14 residues. The ends were cut back, 5 bases at V and 0 bases at J, with 10 bases in the middle. Original analysis: Amplification with reference gene primers provided the estimates of nucleated cell counts. Only in-frame clones appear in the TCRdb table, and some are missing; sequencing was by immunoSEQ multiplex PCR. D and trimming come from the DNA, and the V and J calls and clone size come from that table. The sample holds about 140,000 clones, 65% to 90% seen once. The sequenced material came from peripheral blood. The rearrangement uses TRBV2 and TRBJ1-1; tentatively, D is TRBD1 (5 bases). This sequence originates from a man in his fifties or sixties with active or convalescent COVID-19. The CDR3 DNA reads as TGTGCCAGCAGTTTGCGGACACTGAACACTGAAGCTTTCTTT. This encodes CASSLRTLNTEAFF.